The clone carrying this TCR beta chain was seen at least ten times. Its antigen is unidentified. The TCR cDNA carried a universal primer site and UMIs from 5'RACE template switching. TCRdb passed the 5' RACE reads through MiXCR, listing each CDR3 protein once. The table lists about 400,000 distinct CDR3 sequences, 6% to 8% of them singletons. This sample stems from a study of T cells after yellow fever vaccination. The ends were cut back, 5 bases at V and 4 bases at J, with 14 bases in the middle. Germline V gene data show CDR1 as SEHNR and CDR2 as FQNEAQ (reference sequence). The CDR3 runs 15 residues. Study outcomes and limitations: Some clonotypes, a small share, were shared between CD4 and CD8 compartments. There was a possibility that FACS-sorted repertoires contained abundant clonotypes contaminating from the bulk population.

This sequence was found in a man aged 25 to 40 who received the YFV17D yellow fever vaccine. The chain couples TRBV7-9 to TRBJ1-4; D is unresolved. The specimen was PBMCs, collected 5 days after the yellow fever booster vaccination. Written as DNA, the CDR3 is TGTGCCAGCAGCGCCTGGGAGAAATTTAATGAAAAACTGTTTTTT. Amino acids: CASSAWEKFNEKLFF. The entire variable domain, with the rest obtained from reference TRBV7-9 and TRBJ1-4, is as follows: DTGVSQNPRHKITKRGQNVTFRCDPISEHNRLYWYRQTLGQGPEFLTYFQNEAQLEKSRLLSDRFSAERPKGSFSTLEIQRTEQGDSAMYLCASSAWEKFNEKLFFGSGTQLSVL.